The clone carrying this TCR beta chain was counted a few times. What it binds is unknown. The entry originates in a study of identical twins. Findings and limits, study-wide: Models predicted less out-of-frame TCR alpha sharing in monozygotic twins than was found. Partly confounded zero-insertion analyses could result from invariant MAIT and iNKT cells.

V lost 5 bases, J lost 3 bases, and 14 bases lay in between. CDR1 is SGHNT, CDR2 YENEEA, per germline. The CDR3 spans 15 residues. TCRdb re-analysed the 5' RACE reads in MiXCR, keeping a single row per CDR3 protein. The sample includes 250,000 or so distinct CDR3 sequences, 6% to 8% seen only once; the top ten take approximately 5.4%. These data also featured in a second study, about yellow fever vaccine responses in identical twins.

The sample comprised CD8+ T cells sorted from blood. The chain employs TRBV11-3 and TRBJ2-1; D may be TRBD2 (6 bases). The TCR originated in a woman aged 18 to 35 in good health. CDR3 nucleotide sequence: TGTGCCAGCAGCCCCCGGACTACCCTCTACAATGAGCAGTTCTTC. Translated, it gives CASSPRTTLYNEQFF. Looking up the rest from reference TRBV11-3 and TRBJ2-1 gives the full variable domain: EAGVVQSPRYKIIEKKQPVAFWCNPISGHNTLYWYLQNLGQGPELLIRYENEEAVDDSQLPKDRFSAERLKGVDSTLKIQPAELGDSAVYLCASSPRTTLYNEQFFGPGTRLTVL.